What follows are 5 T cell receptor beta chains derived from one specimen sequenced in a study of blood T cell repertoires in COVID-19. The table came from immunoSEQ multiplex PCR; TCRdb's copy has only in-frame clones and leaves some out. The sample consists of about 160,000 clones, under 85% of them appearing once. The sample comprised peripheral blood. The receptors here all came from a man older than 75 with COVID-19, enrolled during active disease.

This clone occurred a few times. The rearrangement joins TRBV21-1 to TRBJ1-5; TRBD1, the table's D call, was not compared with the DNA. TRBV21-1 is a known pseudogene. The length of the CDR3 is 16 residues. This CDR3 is CASSRTARGNNQPQHF. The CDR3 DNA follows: TGTGCCAGCAGCAGAACGGCCAGGGGGAACAATCAGCCCCAGCATTTT.

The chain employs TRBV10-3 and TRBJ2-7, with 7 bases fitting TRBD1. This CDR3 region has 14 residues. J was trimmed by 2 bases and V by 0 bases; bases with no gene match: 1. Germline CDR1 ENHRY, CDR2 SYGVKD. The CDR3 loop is CAISESGQTYEQYF. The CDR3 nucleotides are TGTGCCATCAGTGAGTCGGGACAGACCTACGAGCAGTACTTC.

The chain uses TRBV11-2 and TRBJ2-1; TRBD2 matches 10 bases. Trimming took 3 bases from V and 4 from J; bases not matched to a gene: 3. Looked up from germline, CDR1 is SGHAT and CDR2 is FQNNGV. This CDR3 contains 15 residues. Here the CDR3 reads CASSFTSGVYNEQFF. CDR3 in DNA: TGTGCCAGCAGCTTTACTAGCGGGGTATACAATGAGCAGTTCTTC.

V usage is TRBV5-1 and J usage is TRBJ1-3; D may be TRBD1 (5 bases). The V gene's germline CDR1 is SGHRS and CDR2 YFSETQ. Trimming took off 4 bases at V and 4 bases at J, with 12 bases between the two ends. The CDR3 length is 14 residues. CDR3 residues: CASSRGTEGNTIYF. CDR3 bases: TGCGCCAGCAGCCGCGGGACTGAAGGAAACACCATATATTTT.

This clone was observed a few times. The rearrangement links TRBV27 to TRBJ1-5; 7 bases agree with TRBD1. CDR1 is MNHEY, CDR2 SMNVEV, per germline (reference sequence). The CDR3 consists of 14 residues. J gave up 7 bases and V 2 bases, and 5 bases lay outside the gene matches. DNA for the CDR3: TGTGCCAGCAGTTTAACAGGGGTAAGACAGCCCCAGCATTTT. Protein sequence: CASSLTGVRQPQHF.